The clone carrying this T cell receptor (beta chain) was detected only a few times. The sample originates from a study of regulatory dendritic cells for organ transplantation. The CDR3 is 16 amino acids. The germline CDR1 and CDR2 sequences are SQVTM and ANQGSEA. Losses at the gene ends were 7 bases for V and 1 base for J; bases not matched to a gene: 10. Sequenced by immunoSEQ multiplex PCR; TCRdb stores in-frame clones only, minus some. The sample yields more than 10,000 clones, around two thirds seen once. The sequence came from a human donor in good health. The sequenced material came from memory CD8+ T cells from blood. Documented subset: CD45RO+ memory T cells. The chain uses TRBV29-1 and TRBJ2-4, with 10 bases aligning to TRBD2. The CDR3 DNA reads TGCAGCGCTGTTCCTAGCGGGGGTTGGGCCAAAAACATTCAGTACTTC. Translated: CSAVPSGGWAKNIQYF.